The T cell receptor beta chain described here comes from a study of blood T cell repertoires in COVID-19. Background on the study: There were acute and convalescent COVID-19 samples, and they came from the United States, Italy and Spain. PBMCs, B-cell-depleted T cells, or T cells provided the cDNA or gDNA that made up the material.

The repertoire was sequenced with immunoSEQ multiplex PCR; TCRdb's copy has only in-frame clones and lacks some. Among 25,000 to 40,000 clones, about nine tenths were seen once, and the ten largest hold less than 7%. The ends were cut back, 0 bases at V and 1 base at J, with 9 bases in the middle. There are 16 residues in the CDR3. Germline-derived CDR1 and CDR2 are SEHNR and FQNEAQ (reference sequence). V gene TRBV7-9 combines with J gene TRBJ2-2; D is perhaps TRBD1 (6 bases). The sequenced sample consisted of peripheral blood. The source of this sequence is a human donor in a cohort sampled during active COVID-19. DNA for the CDR3: TGTGCCAGCAGCTTAGCCCAGGGGCAGAACACCGGGGAGCTGTTTTTT. Its translation is CASSLAQGQNTGELFF.